Listed here are 26 T cell receptor beta chains from one sample, sequenced in a study of T cell responses to AZD1222 COVID-19 vaccine. TCRdb's table, derived via immunoSEQ multiplex PCR, lists solely in-frame clones and lacks some. The sample records around 140,000 clones, more than 85% being singletons. The sample in question was peripheral blood, obtained on day 0 of AZD1222 vaccination. These receptors came from an adult in good health.

This rearrangement joins TRBV7-8 to TRBJ1-5, with D unclear. With 1 base removed from V and 0 bases from J, the gap between germline ends came to 16 bases. Germline CDR1 and CDR2: SGHVS and FQNEAQ. CDR3 length equals 18 residues. In nucleotides, the CDR3 is TGTGCCAGCAGCTTAGGCAAGTTCCCCACATCTAGCAATCAGCCCCAGCATTTT. It translates to CASSLGKFPTSSNQPQHF.

The chain recombines TRBV2 with TRBJ2-7; TRBD1 aligns across 8 bases. Germline lookup yields CDR1 SNHLY and CDR2 FYNNEI. Trimming cost V 6 bases and J 5 bases; bases outside gene matches: 9. There are 14 residues in the CDR3. The CDR3 DNA sequence: TGTGCCAGCAGGGAGACAGGGGCAATGGACGAGCAGTACTTC. This translates into CASRETGAMDEQYF.

About this clone: No DNA is shown, since the ends of the CDR3 on it are uncertain; the CDR3 is the one TCRdb lists. The chain recombines TRBV7-9 with TRBJ1-1. The germline V gene encodes CDR1 SEHNR and CDR2 FQNEAQ (reference sequence). The CDR3 is 12 residues long, counting both termini. CDR3 amino acids: CASSFGPGEAFF.

This chain joins TRBV7-9 and TRBJ2-3, with 11 bases identical to TRBD2. Germline loops: CDR1 SEHNR, CDR2 FQNEAQ (reference sequence). J was trimmed by 11 bases and V by 1 base; bases with no gene match: 11. CDR3 length equals 16 residues. The CDR3 is CASSLVLAGANGGQYF. In nucleotides, the CDR3 is TGTGCCAGCAGCTTAGTACTAGCGGGGGCCAACGGTGGGCAGTATTTT.

The chain joins TRBV7-9 to TRBJ2-1; TRBD2 matches 11 bases. The CDR3 totals 15 residues. Germline CDR1 is SEHNR and CDR2 is FQNEAQ (reference sequence). With V trimmed by 10 bases and J by 2 bases, 7 bases remained unmatched. CDR3 sequence reads: CATQLSGRAYNEQFF. DNA for the CDR3: TGTGCCACCCAGCTTAGCGGGAGGGCCTACAATGAGCAGTTCTTC.

The chain couples TRBV5-5 to TRBJ2-5; the match to TRBD2 covers 13 bases. J gave up 2 bases and V 4 bases, and 5 bases lay outside the gene matches. Germline V gene lookup returns CDR1 SGHKS and CDR2 YYEKEE (reference sequence). This CDR3 spans 16 amino acids. For the CDR3, the DNA is TGTGCCAGCAGCACACTAGCGGGGGGGTTACAAGAGACCCAGTACTTC. Protein: CASSTLAGGLQETQYF.

J is TRBJ1-2 and V is TRBV5-1; D may be TRBD1 (6 bases). Germline CDR1 SGHRS, CDR2 YFSETQ. Trimming took off 8 bases at V and 0 bases at J, with 14 bases between the two ends. CDR3 length: 14 residues. The CDR3 DNA follows: TGCGCCAGTAACTCGGGACAAACTAACTATGGCTACACCTTC. Translating gives CASNSGQTNYGYTF. The full variable domain, with the rest looked up from reference TRBV5-1 and TRBJ1-2, is KAGVTQTPRYLIKTRGQQVTLSCSPISGHRSVSWYQQTPGQGLQFLFEYFSETQRNKGNFPGRFSGRQFSNSRSEMNVSTLELGDSALYLCASNSGQTNYGYTFGSGTRLTVV.

In its sample, this clone was seen once. The chain carries TRBV4-3 and TRBJ1-5, with TRBD1 matching 7 bases. The CDR3 runs 13 residues. Trimming removed 4 bases from V and 4 bases from J; junction bases left unmatched: 1. The germline V gene has CDR1 LGHNA and CDR2 YSLEER. The CDR3 sequence is CASSLGQNQPQHF. CDR3 nucleotide sequence: TGCGCCAGCAGCCTGGGACAGAATCAGCCCCAGCATTTT.

The chain couples TRBV30 to TRBJ2-5; TRBD1 or TRBD2 may be the D gene (5 bases each). The germline V gene has CDR1 GTSNPN and CDR2 SVGIG (reference sequence). The V gene lost 1 base and the J gene lost 4 bases, with 19 bases spanning the gap. This CDR3 has 16 residues. In DNA form, the CDR3 reads TGTGCCTGGAGTGCAACCCGGGACGACCGTCGAGAGACCCAGTACTTC. Translated, it gives CAWSATRDDRRETQYF.

The rearrangement uses TRBV4-3 and TRBJ1-2; the D gene is possibly TRBD1 (6 bases). The V and J ends lost 8 bases and 4 bases respectively, with 11 bases between them. The CDR3 contains 12 residues. CDR1 LGHNA and CDR2 YSLEER come from the germline V gene. The CDR3, as DNA: TGCGCCAGCTGGGGGCCGGTCTATGGCTACACCTTC. Amino acid sequence: CASWGPVYGYTF.

This clone was seen just once. The V call is TRBV2, the J call TRBJ2-7; 15 nucleotides line up with TRBD2. The junction had 3 bases not matched to a gene; V was cut back by 0 bases and J by 6 bases. Germline V gene data show CDR1 as SNHLY and CDR2 as FYNNEI. The CDR3 has 16 amino acids. CDR3 sequence: CASSEAQGLAGGEQYF. The CDR3 bases are TGTGCCAGCAGTGAAGCGCAGGGACTAGCGGGAGGCGAGCAGTACTTC.

This clone was seen only once. The V gene is TRBV11-2, the J gene TRBJ2-1, with D unresolved. V lost 5 bases and J 6 bases, leaving 11 bases between the germline ends. The CDR3 consists of 13 residues. CDR1 is SGHAT and CDR2 is FQNNGV in the germline V gene. CDR3 nucleotides: TGTGCCAGCAGCCTCGACCGCTCCAATGAGCAGTTCTTC. Translated: CASSLDRSNEQFF.

This chain connects TRBV6-2 or TRBV6-3 to TRBJ2-7; no firm D call. The CDR3 extends over 13 amino acids. V dropped 6 bases and J dropped 5 bases, with 14 bases sitting between them. In germline, CDR1 is MNHEY, CDR2 SVGEGT. This chain's CDR3 is CASSGRSWDEQYF. CDR3 nucleotides: TGTGCCAGCAGCGGACGGTCCTGGGACGAGCAGTACTTC.

The chain recombines TRBV1 with TRBJ1-6; the listed D gene, TRBD1, was not tested against the DNA. TRBV1 is assigned pseudogene status. The CDR3 runs 17 residues. The CDR3 sequence is CTSSQATGTGGEAPLHF. The CDR3 DNA reads TGCACCAGCAGCCAAGCCACCGGGACAGGGGGCGAAGCACCCCTCCACTTT.

CDR3 coding DNA: TGCAGTGCTAGTCTCCCCCTGTGGACAGGCAATGGCTACACCTTC. This codes for CSASLPLWTGNGYTF. The V gene is TRBV20-1, the J gene TRBJ1-2, with 7 nucleotides matching TRBD1. Losses at the gene ends were 3 bases for V and 6 bases for J; bases not matched to a gene: 13. The CDR3 sequence is 15 residues long. The germline V gene has CDR1 DFQATT and CDR2 SNEGSKA (reference sequence).

The V gene is TRBV7-2, the J gene TRBJ2-6; no firm D call. Between the trimmed V and J ends, which lost 2 bases and 0 bases, there was a span of 5 bases. Germline V gene data show CDR1 as SGHTA and CDR2 as FQGNSA. The CDR3 length is 15 residues. The CDR3 region is CASSLSPSGANVLTF. The DNA for the CDR3 is TGTGCCAGCAGCTTATCCCCCTCTGGGGCCAACGTCCTGACTTTC.

The count of this clone is one. The V and J genes are TRBV5-6 and TRBJ2-7, with D perhaps TRBD1 (6 bases). The CDR3 totals 14 residues. V lost 2 bases to trimming and J lost 3 bases, with 12 bases between them. The V gene's germline CDR1 is SGHDT and CDR2 YYEEEE. The CDR3 DNA sequence: TGTGCCAGCAGCTTTCAACAGGGAGACTACGAGCAGTACTTC. It specifies CASSFQQGDYEQYF.

This clone was recorded only once. The chain is built from TRBV19 and TRBJ2-1, with D unclear. This CDR3 comprises 15 residues. Germline V gene sequence: CDR1 LNHDA, CDR2 SQIVND (reference sequence). Trimming removed 5 bases at V and 1 base at J, with 12 bases between. CDR3 DNA: TGTGCCAGTAGTTCCCGGCAGGTGTCCTACAATGAGCAGTTCTTC. Its protein product is CASSSRQVSYNEQFF.

This chain joins TRBV2 and TRBJ1-5, with 7 bases that match TRBD1. Germline values: CDR1 SNHLY, CDR2 FYNNEI. The CDR3 has 15 amino acids. V gave up 7 bases and J gave up 0 bases; unmatched junction bases: 6. This chain's CDR3 is CASMRDSYSNQPQHF. DNA of the CDR3: TGTGCCAGCATGAGGGACAGCTATAGCAATCAGCCCCAGCATTTT.

The J gene is TRBJ2-1, the V gene TRBV19; TRBD2 agrees at 10 bases. J lost 6 bases, V lost 10 bases, and 6 bases had no gene match. The CDR3 length is 13 residues. CDR1 is LNHDA and CDR2 is SQIVND in the germline V gene (reference sequence). Here the CDR3 reads CATTVAGGNEQFF. CDR3 nucleotide sequence: TGTGCCACTACAGTAGCGGGGGGCAATGAGCAGTTCTTC.

This clone occurred a few times. This chain connects TRBV10-3 to TRBJ2-3; TRBD2 might be the D (7 bases). Trimming stripped 0 bases from V and 13 bases from J, with 17 bases between. The CDR3 is made up of 14 amino acids. Germline CDR1 reads ENHRY; CDR2 reads SYGVKD. The CDR3 here is CAISESGAGAIEYF. The CDR3 DNA is TGTGCCATCAGTGAGTCTGGGGCGGGGGCGATCGAGTATTTT.

The rearrangement links TRBV9 to TRBJ2-7, with a possible D match to TRBD2 (6 bases). The germline V gene encodes CDR1 SGDLS and CDR2 YYNGEE. The CDR3 has 16 residues. V was cut by 0 bases and J by 2 bases, with 15 bases left in between. The CDR3, as DNA: TGTGCCAGCAGCGTAGCATGGGGCGGGGCGGCCTACGAGCAGTACTTC. Translated, it gives CASSVAWGGAAYEQYF.

This clone was observed a single time. This chain uses TRBV10-3 with TRBJ2-1; D not resolved. The CDR3 contains 15 residues. V lost 7 bases and J lost 1, with 14 bases in between. Germline V gene sequence: CDR1 ENHRY, CDR2 SYGVKD. The CDR3 region has the DNA TGTGCCATCATGAGCCCAAGTGCGTCCTACAATGAGCAGTTCTTC. This sequence encodes CAIMSPSASYNEQFF.

This chain connects TRBV14 to TRBJ2-7, with D tentatively TRBD1 or TRBD2 (5 bases each). Germline V gene sequence: CDR1 SGHDN, CDR2 FVKESK. The ends were cut back, 3 bases at V and 0 bases at J, with 9 bases in the middle. This CDR3 has 14 residues. Written as DNA, the CDR3 is TGTGCCAGCAGCCAGGGACGTAGCTCCTACGAGCAGTACTTC. Translation: CASSQGRSSYEQYF.

The J gene is TRBJ1-5, the V gene TRBV6-2 or TRBV6-3, with D tentatively TRBD1 (5 bases). The CDR3 consists of 14 residues. Germline assignment: CDR1 MNHEY and CDR2 SVGEGT. V lost 4 bases, J lost 11 bases, and 18 bases lay in between. CDR3 DNA: TGTGCCAGCAGTTCCGGGACTCCCCCATTCTCCCAGCATTTT. Translating gives CASSSGTPPFSQHF.

This chain joins TRBV2 and TRBJ2-7, with D tentatively TRBD1 (6 bases). Between the trimmed V and J ends, which lost 7 bases and 9 bases, there was a span of 19 bases. The CDR3 loop spans 13 amino acids. The germline gives CDR1 SNHLY, CDR2 FYNNEI. The CDR3 DNA reads TGTGCCAGCACCCCAGGGGAGCTGCGCGGGCAGTACTTC. Protein sequence: CASTPGELRGQYF. The full variable domain, completed using reference TRBV2 and TRBJ2-7, is EPEVTQTPSHQVTQMGQEVILRCVPISNHLYFYWYRQILGQKVEFLVSFYNNEISEKSEIFDDQFSVERPDGSNFTLKIRSTKLEDSAMYFCASTPGELRGQYFGPGTRLTVT.